A selection of T cell receptor beta chains follows, all from one sample in a study of cytomegalovirus exposure and HLA in healthy donors. Data came from immunoSEQ multiplex PCR; TCRdb stores just in-frame clones and leaves some out. This repertoire shows about 77,000 clones, around 84% found once; its top ten account for approximately 4.4%. Sequencing input: PBMCs. These receptors all come from a man in his forties in good health and CMV-seronegative. Both conserved end residues are part of each CDR3. D genes are given only for firm matches. A clone size is listed for some rows: how often the clone was seen (once, few, many), or a class if it is expanded.

cdr3_nt cdr3_aa v_call d_call clone_size j_call
TGTGCCAGCAGCGTAGATCTCACAGATACGCAGTATTTT CASSVDLTDTQYF TRBV9 . . TRBJ2-3
TGTGCCTGGAGTACTAATTCCTACGAGCAGTACTTC CAWSTNSYEQYF TRBV30 . once TRBJ2-7
TGTGCCAGCAGCCAGACTAGCGGGAGGGAGACCCAGTACTTC CASSQTSGRETQYF TRBV6-5 TRBD2 . TRBJ2-5
TGTGCCAGCAGCTTAGGCAGTTATGAGACCCAGTACTTC CASSLGSYETQYF TRBV7-2 . . TRBJ2-5
TGTGCCAGTAGTACCCGCAAGTGGCCGGGACAGGGTGTATCGGAGACCCAGTACTTC CASSTRKWPGQGVSETQYF TRBV19 TRBD1 . TRBJ2-5
TGTGCCAGTAGTATAGTAGCGGGAGGGAGGTACAATGAGCAGTTCTTC CASSIVAGGRYNEQFF TRBV19 TRBD2 . TRBJ2-1
TGTGCCAGCAGTTTAATCCCCGGGAGCGAGGGCGAGCAGTACTTC CASSLIPGSEGEQYF TRBV28 . . TRBJ2-7
TGTGCCAGCAGTTATGGTACAACAGGTCTGAAGTACTTC CASSYGTTGLKYF TRBV6-5 . once TRBJ2-7
TGTGCCAGCAACCGTCAGGGGATGCGGGATACGCAGTATTTT CASNRQGMRDTQYF TRBV13 . . TRBJ2-3
TGTGCCAGCAGTCCCGGTTCCGGGAAGACTACCCAGTACTTC CASSPGSGKTTQYF TRBV6-5 . . TRBJ2-5
TGTGCCAGCTCACCATTGACAGCCGGGGAGCTGTTTTTT CASSPLTAGELFF TRBV18 . . TRBJ2-2
TGTGCCAGCAGCTTGGCCTTAGCGGGAGTATACACCGGGGAGCTGTTTTTT CASSLALAGVYTGELFF TRBV5-4 TRBD2 . TRBJ2-2
TGTGCCAGCAGCACCACAGGGTATCGGGGTCAGCCCCAGCATTTT CASSTTGYRGQPQHF TRBV5-6 . . TRBJ1-5
TGTGCCTGGAGACAGGTCCATGGCTACACCTTC CAWRQVHGYTF TRBV30 . . TRBJ1-2
TGTGCCAGCAGTTTTGAGGTAGCGGGAGGCACAGATACGCAGTATTTT CASSFEVAGGTDTQYF TRBV6-5 TRBD2 . TRBJ2-3
TGTGCCAGCACCACAGGGTTGGGCACTGAAGCTTTCTTT CASTTGLGTEAFF TRBV28 . . TRBJ1-1
TGTGCCAGCAGCCTTTGGACAGGGGGCACTGAAGCTTTCTTT CASSLWTGGTEAFF TRBV7-2 TRBD1 . TRBJ1-1
TGTGCCAGCAGCTTAAAGCGGGAGAGTACCTACAATGAGCAGTTCTTC CASSLKRESTYNEQFF TRBV5-4 TRBD2 . TRBJ2-1
TGTGCCAGCAGGGGCGAAGCTAACTATGGCTACACCTTC CASRGEANYGYTF TRBV7-9 . . TRBJ1-2
TGCGCCAGCAGTGGGACAACCCAAGAGACCCAGTACTTC CASSGTTQETQYF TRBV10-2 . . TRBJ2-5
TGTGCCAGCAGCGTAGTTTCAGGGACTGGAAACACCATATATTTT CASSVVSGTGNTIYF TRBV9 . . TRBJ1-3
TGTGCCAGCAGTTTATGGAGAAAGAGATCTATCGGAGCTTTCTTT CASSLWRKRSIGAFF TRBV28 . . TRBJ1-1
TGTGCCAGTAGTATCGGACTTAACACAGATACGCAGTATTTT CASSIGLNTDTQYF TRBV19 . . TRBJ2-3
TGTGCCAGCAGCTTATTTGGCGGGGGGTCCTACAATGAGCAGTTCTTC CASSLFGGGSYNEQFF TRBV7-3 TRBD2 . TRBJ2-1
TGTGCCAGCAGCGTCCTAGCCTCTCTAAACAATGAGCAGTTCTTC CASSVLASLNNEQFF TRBV9 . . TRBJ2-1
TGTGCCAGTAGTATACGTTGGATTAGCGGGAGGGCCTACGAGCAGTACTTC CASSIRWISGRAYEQYF TRBV19 TRBD2 . TRBJ2-7